This T cell receptor (beta chain) was retrieved from a study of tumor-infiltrating lymphocytes in primary liver carcinoma. Study details: Patients were men and women aged 30 to 69 years. All lesions had stage T1-T3 N0M0 and roughly 4 to 10 cm widths.

Notes on the study in general: The study used bulk unsorted samples and so did not compare CD4+ and CD8+ repertoires.

About this clonotype: Its antigen is not known.

Trimming left V 8 bases short and J 9 bases short, with 11 bases between. The CDR3 consists of 12 residues. Germline assignment: CDR1 SGHTA and CDR2 FQGNSA. Total RNA amounting to around 540 ng was the source from which TCR beta cDNA was made with a constant-region primer. Three nested multiplex PCR rounds, a slightly modified ARM-PCR, produced the libraries for TCR beta. It was with TRBV1-TRBV30 forward primers and a C-beta reverse primer that the first two PCR rounds were run, at roughly 10 cycles each. Via MiXCR, TCRdb re-called the multiplex PCR reads, giving one row per CDR3 protein. The data show fewer than 350,000 distinct CDR3 sequences, 65% seen once. The blood RNA (from unsorted whole blood) was obtained, and germline DNA was also extracted.

This rearrangement joins TRBV7-2 to TRBJ1-6; D is uncertain. The sample comprised peripheral blood. The TCR comes from a man in his forties or fifties with primary liver carcinoma and hepatitis B virus infection. CDR3 sequence reads: CASGILGSPLHF. The CDR3 nucleotides read TGTGCCAGCGGCATTCTGGGTTCACCCCTCCACTTT.